These 27 T cell receptor beta chains were all obtained from the same sample, sequenced in a study of Tregs in tolerant kidney transplant recipients (dated by TCRdb to the late 2010s). The library was generated by the immunoSEQ multiplex PCR assay. This immuneACCESS table, as held by TCRdb, lists in-frame sequences with V and J called but not all clones. Of the missing ones, under half trace to an unresolved V gene in checked studies; the others have no known cause. This sample is represented by around 64,000 clones; around 87% of them were singletons. The ten largest make up 3.8% of the sample. Sample time point, as interpreted from the label and publication: 6 months after combined kidney and bone marrow transplant. The transplants used related donors with nonmyeloablative bone marrow transplantation, and mixed chimerism in the human trials was transient. The sequencing used CD4+ T cells from blood (PBMCs), collected 6 months after the transplant. The receptor set was obtained from a human patient who received a combined kidney and bone marrow transplant. A transplant means some T cells may be of graft donor rather than patient origin.

This clone was found once. The chain carries TRBV9 and TRBJ2-3, with 8 bases lining up with TRBD2. The junction had 8 bases not matched to a gene; V was cut back by 3 bases and J by 2 bases. The CDR3 runs to 16 residues. Per germline, CDR1 SGDLS and CDR2 YYNGEE. CDR3 residues: CASSEPAGASTDTQYF. Here the CDR3 DNA reads TGTGCCAGCAGCGAACCAGCGGGGGCCTCCACAGATACGCAGTATTTT.

This chain links TRBV7-7 with TRBJ2-1; a weak D match, TRBD1 (5 bases). Germline CDR1 and CDR2: SSHAT and FNYEAQ (reference sequence). Deletions cut 5 bases from V and 3 bases from J, with 14 bases between. CDR3 length: 15 amino acids. CDR3 sequence reads: CASSAGHVGYNEQFF. Here the CDR3 DNA reads TGTGCCAGCAGCGCTGGACATGTTGGCTACAATGAGCAGTTCTTC.

This clone was counted a single time. This chain links TRBV28 with TRBJ2-7, with TRBD1 matching over 9 bases. V dropped 5 bases and J dropped 0; count of bases not matched to a gene: 17. The germline CDR1 and CDR2 sequences are MDHEN and SYDVKM. The CDR3 covers 19 residues. The CDR3 here is CASSAQTGTGNPISYEQYF. The CDR3, as DNA: TGTGCCAGCAGTGCCCAAACCGGGACAGGGAATCCCATCTCCTACGAGCAGTACTTC. The full variable domain, in which reference TRBV28 and TRBJ2-7 provide the parts outside the CDR3, is DVKVTQSSRYLVKRTGEKVFLECVQDMDHENMFWYRQDPGLGLRLIYFSYDVKMKEKGDIPEGYSVSREKKERFSLILESASTNQTSMYLCASSAQTGTGNPISYEQYFGPGTRLTVT.

On this clone itself: The junction departs from germline at one end; a sequencing error may be responsible. Additional DNA sequences in this sample encode the identical CDR3. V is TRBV7-9 and J is TRBJ1-6, with D possibly matching TRBD1 (5 bases). The CDR3 runs 14 residues. Germline CDR1 is SEHNR and CDR2 is FQNEAQ (reference sequence). The CDR3 region has the DNA TGTGCCACACGGAGGGACGTCGTTAATTCCCCCCTCCACTTT. As protein: CATRRDVVNSPLHF.

The V gene is TRBV5-1, the J gene TRBJ2-5; TRBD2 matches 7 bases. V trimming: 6 bases; J trimming: 5 bases; junction bases outside the gene matches: 7. CDR3 size: 13 residues. CDR1 is SGHRS, CDR2 YFSETQ, per germline. The CDR3: CASTMMGGETQYF. The CDR3 bases are TGCGCCAGCACCATGATGGGGGGGGAGACCCAGTACTTC. The variable domain in full, with the rest retrieved from reference TRBV5-1 and TRBJ2-5, is KAGVTQTPRYLIKTRGQQVTLSCSPISGHRSVSWYQQTPGQGLQFLFEYFSETQRNKGNFPGRFSGRQFSNSRSEMNVSTLELGDSALYLCASTMMGGETQYFGPGTRLLVL.

For this clone: This same CDR3 is encoded by further DNA sequences in the sample. V is TRBV11-2 and J is TRBJ1-6; unclear D gene. This CDR3 has 15 residues. V was clipped by 3 bases and J by 13 bases, with 19 bases between them. CDR1 SGHAT and CDR2 FQNNGV come from the germline V gene. DNA for the CDR3: TGTGCCAGCAGCTTGGCTGGGCAGATCATTACCCCCCTCCACTTT. Residues: CASSLAGQIITPLHF.

The chain couples TRBV7-2 to TRBJ2-7; maybe TRBD1 (5 bases). Trimming removed 2 bases at V and 2 bases at J, with 13 bases between. The CDR3 has 15 amino acids. Germline assignment: CDR1 SGHTA and CDR2 FQGNSA. CDR3 region: CASSLKGPVTYEQYF. CDR3 DNA: TGTGCCAGCAGCTTAAAGGGGCCTGTTACCTACGAGCAGTACTTC. Variable domain in full (rest from reference TRBV7-2 and TRBJ2-7): GAGVSQSPSNKVTEKGKDVELRCDPISGHTALYWYRQSLGQGLEFLIYFQGNSAPDKSGLPSDRFSAERTGGSVSTLTIQRTQQEDSAVYLCASSLKGPVTYEQYFGPGTRLTVT.

The chain couples TRBV2 to TRBJ2-3; 9 nucleotides agree with TRBD2. Germline V gene lookup returns CDR1 SNHLY and CDR2 FYNNEI. V lost 7 bases and J lost 1; bases outside the gene matches: 6. The CDR3 spans 15 residues. The CDR3 region has the DNA TGTGCCAGCAACGCGGGGGGGGATGGCACAGATACGCAGTATTTT. Amino acid sequence: CASNAGGDGTDTQYF.

CDR3 sequence reads: CASSFISRTSTDTQYF. Written as DNA, the CDR3 is TGCGCCAGCAGCTTTATCTCCCGGACTAGCACAGATACGCAGTATTTT. The chain recombines TRBV5-1 with TRBJ2-3, with D possibly matching TRBD2 (5 bases). CDR1 and CDR2 from the germline V gene are SGHRS and YFSETQ. The V end was cut by 2 bases, the J end by 0 bases, with 13 bases between. The CDR3 sequence is 16 residues long. Together with reference TRBV5-1 and TRBJ2-3, the CDR3 gives the full variable domain: KAGVTQTPRYLIKTRGQQVTLSCSPISGHRSVSWYQQTPGQGLQFLFEYFSETQRNKGNFPGRFSGRQFSNSRSEMNVSTLELGDSALYLCASSFISRTSTDTQYFGPGTRLTVL.

The chain combines TRBV2 with TRBJ2-7; a possible D gene is TRBD1 (6 bases). This CDR3 contains 12 residues. Trimming stripped 6 bases from V and 6 bases from J, with 12 bases between. Germline V gene sequence: CDR1 SNHLY, CDR2 FYNNEI. CDR3 loop: CASRVAGVEQYF. The CDR3 DNA follows: TGTGCCAGCAGGGTAGCAGGGGTCGAGCAGTACTTC. Looking up the rest from reference TRBV2 and TRBJ2-7 gives the full variable domain: EPEVTQTPSHQVTQMGQEVILRCVPISNHLYFYWYRQILGQKVEFLVSFYNNEISEKSEIFDDQFSVERPDGSNFTLKIRSTKLEDSAMYFCASRVAGVEQYFGPGTRLTVT.

This chain connects TRBV4-3 to TRBJ1-2; unclear D gene. This CDR3 is built from 14 residues. The V end lost 1 base, the J end lost 0 bases, and 6 bases lay between the germline ends. The germline gives CDR1 LGHNA, CDR2 YSLEER. The CDR3 sequence is CASSQVSTNYGYTF. CDR3 bases: TGCGCCAGCAGCCAAGTTTCCACTAACTATGGCTACACCTTC.

The chain has TRBV6-6 and TRBJ1-1, with TRBD1 identical over 8 bases. J was trimmed by 1 base and V by 4 bases; bases with no gene match: 5. Per the germline V gene, CDR1 is MNHNY and CDR2 is SVGAGI (reference sequence). The CDR3 consists of 15 residues. The CDR3 spells CASSSNRGRNTEAFF. The DNA of the CDR3 is TGTGCCAGCAGTTCGAACAGGGGGAGGAACACTGAAGCTTTCTTT.

This chain links TRBV6-5 with TRBJ2-5; no clear D gene. The CDR3 has 15 residues. V was clipped by 1 base and J by 1 base, with 10 bases between them. The V gene's germline CDR1 is MNHEY and CDR2 SVGAGI. CDR3 protein: CASSYLSQLQETQYF. CDR3 in DNA: TGTGCCAGCAGTTACTTATCACAGCTCCAAGAGACCCAGTACTTC.

The gene calls are TRBV9 and TRBJ2-1, with D uncertain. V was trimmed by 1 base and J by 7 bases, leaving 9 bases between them. Germline values: CDR1 SGDLS, CDR2 YYNGEE. This CDR3 spans 13 amino acids. CDR3 sequence reads: CASSVPVGNEQFF. The CDR3 DNA follows: TGTGCCAGCAGCGTACCGGTCGGGAATGAGCAGTTCTTC. Supplemented by reference TRBV9 and TRBJ2-1, the full variable domain reads DSGVTQTPKHLITATGQRVTLRCSPRSGDLSVYWYQQSLDQGLQFLIQYYNGEERAKGNILERFSAQQFPDLHSELNLSSLELGDSALYFCASSVPVGNEQFFGPGTRLTVL.

The chain employs TRBV2 and TRBJ1-2; 7 nucleotides agree with TRBD1. Unmatched junction bases numbered 7, after V lost 7 bases and J lost 8 bases. Germline V gene data show CDR1 as SNHLY and CDR2 as FYNNEI. The CDR3 loop spans 12 amino acids. The CDR3 loop reads CASTLTGAGYTF. The CDR3 DNA follows: TGTGCCAGCACCCTTACAGGGGCGGGCTACACCTTC.

The rearrangement links TRBV18 to TRBJ2-7; TRBD1 matches 9 bases. Per the germline V gene, CDR1 is KGHSH and CDR2 is LQKENI. The junction had 1 base not matched to a gene; V was cut back by 2 bases and J by 2 bases. This CDR3 contains 14 residues. The CDR3 here is CASSPGDRAYEQYF. In DNA form, the CDR3 reads TGTGCCAGCTCACCAGGGGACAGGGCCTACGAGCAGTACTTC.

This chain uses TRBV7-3 with TRBJ2-1; TRBD2 is a possible D gene (7 bases). CDR1 and CDR2 from the germline V gene are SGHTA and FQGTGA. The CDR3 length is 14 residues. The ends were cut back, 1 base at V and 6 bases at J, with 10 bases in the middle. The CDR3, as DNA: TGTGCCAGCAGCTTAAGAGGGGGGGGCAATGAGCAGTTCTTC. Its protein product is CASSLRGGGNEQFF.

Only one count was recorded for this clone. The chain employs TRBV19 and TRBJ1-5; 8 bases align to TRBD1. CDR1 LNHDA and CDR2 SQIVND come from the germline V gene (reference sequence). The trim removed 4 bases at V and 5 bases at J, leaving 7 bases unmatched. This CDR3 region has 15 residues. The CDR3 coding sequence is TGTGCCAGTAGTACAACACAGGGGGGCTATCAGCCCCAGCATTTT. Protein: CASSTTQGGYQPQHF.

This chain connects TRBV7-9 to TRBJ1-1; D remains unclear. CDR3 size: 14 residues. From germline, CDR1 is SEHNR and CDR2 FQNEAQ (reference sequence). V was pared by 8 bases and J by 0 bases, with 13 bases between. CDR3 DNA sequence: TGTGCCAGCGAGATAAACAGACTGAACACTGAAGCTTTCTTT. Its translation: CASEINRLNTEAFF.

V usage is TRBV5-1 and J usage is TRBJ1-1; no reliable D call. The CDR3 covers 13 residues. The V gene's germline CDR1 is SGHRS and CDR2 YFSETQ. V was cut by 0 bases and J by 3 bases, with 6 bases left in between. Here the CDR3 DNA reads TGCGCCAGCAGCTTGGCCGGGTACACTGAAGCTTTCTTT. This codes for CASSLAGYTEAFF.

V usage is TRBV30 and J usage is TRBJ2-4; no clear D gene. The germline V gene encodes CDR1 GTSNPN and CDR2 SVGIG (reference sequence). Trimming cost V 0 bases and J 0 bases, with 6 bases left between them. This CDR3 comprises 14 residues. CDR3 protein: CAWSVIIAKNIQYF. The DNA for the CDR3 is TGTGCCTGGAGTGTTATTATAGCCAAAAACATTCAGTACTTC.

In regard to this clone: Other DNA sequences in this sample translate to the same CDR3. The chain is built from TRBV29-1 and TRBJ2-1, with D unclear. Germline CDR1 reads SQVTM; CDR2 reads ANQGSEA. The CDR3 is 13 amino acids. V was trimmed by 2 bases and J by 4 bases, leaving 9 bases between them. CDR3: CSVERGTYNEQFF. The CDR3 DNA reads as TGCAGCGTTGAACGCGGAACTTACAATGAGCAGTTCTTC.

The chain carries TRBV19 and TRBJ1-1; D possibly corresponds to TRBD1 (5 bases). The germline V and J ends were trimmed by 2 bases and 11 bases, with 18 bases remaining between them. The V gene's germline CDR1 is LNHDA and CDR2 SQIVND (reference sequence). The CDR3 has 14 residues. CDR3 DNA sequence: TGTGCCAGTAGTATACGTAGACAGAGTTCTAGGGCTTTCTTT. It is translated as CASSIRRQSSRAFF.

The chain is built from TRBV4-2 and TRBJ1-1, with 7 positions matching TRBD1. This CDR3 contains 15 residues. Germline V gene data show CDR1 as LGHNA and CDR2 as YNFKEQ. Losses at the gene ends were 1 base for V and 3 bases for J; bases not matched to a gene: 5. DNA for the CDR3: TGTGCCAGCAGCCAAGGAGGAGGGGGCTACACTGAAGCTTTCTTT. Translating it yields CASSQGGGGYTEAFF.

This clone showed up just once. The chain links TRBV30 to TRBJ1-1, with no clear D. CDR3 length equals 11 residues. CDR1 GTSNPN and CDR2 SVGIG come from the germline V gene (reference sequence). V dropped 1 base and J dropped 6 bases, with 6 bases sitting between them. In DNA form, the CDR3 reads TGTGCCTGGAGTGGTGCAGCTGAAGCTTTCTTT. It specifies CAWSGAAEAFF.

The chain recombines TRBV6-6 with TRBJ2-6; 12 bases are shared with TRBD1. Germline CDR1 is MNHNY and CDR2 is SVGAGI (reference sequence). The CDR3 is 16 residues long. V shed 6 bases and J 4 bases; nucleotides not matched to a gene: 4. The CDR3 bases are TGTGCCAGCAGGGGACAGGGGGCAACCGGGGCCAACGTCCTGACTTTC. Protein: CASRGQGATGANVLTF.

In its sample, this clone was seen once. The gene calls are TRBV4-1 and TRBJ2-5, with D perhaps TRBD2 (6 bases). The V end was cut by 3 bases, the J end by 2 bases, with 13 bases between. This CDR3 region has 15 residues. Germline V gene lookup returns CDR1 MGHRA and CDR2 YSYEKL. CDR3 loop: CASSQEKLAQETQYF. DNA of the CDR3: TGCGCCAGCAGCCAGGAAAAACTAGCACAAGAGACCCAGTACTTC.